The source of this T cell receptor (beta chain) is a study of CD8 T cells in acute hepatitis C reinfection (dated by TCRdb to the early 2020s). For the wider study: This study examined the TCRbeta repertoire of CD8+ T cells that recognize the HCV NS3-1073 epitope, both during acute infection and after viral clearance. A few spontaneous resolvers provided paired acute and follow-up samples. Results and caveats for the whole study, not just this receptor: About 13 public clonotypes were found regardless of outcome, and V04-02/J02-02 was used by one public clonotype. CDR3 sequences shared with other epitopes were rare, and differing sequencing approaches may have limited exact matching. Because bulk sequencing covered only the TCRbeta chain, the alphabeta pairing of public clonotypes could not be determined. Chronically infected subjects had no follow-up repertoires because NS3-1073 specific cells were too rare to sort. TRBV04 and TRBV06 gene families were preferentially used in all groups, and this usage was not explained by overrepresentation in the naive pool. NS3-1073 specific repertoires were highly diverse, with no significant diversity differences between acute resolver, follow-up resolver and acute chronic samples.

This clone was seen a handful of times. Its antigen is currently not known. No base qualities exist here, and no much larger clone lies one base off it. Reading from cysteine to phenylalanine, the CDR3 counts 14 amino acids. Kept here is only the CDR3 DNA, which spans 42 bases and is read in frame from base 1. Relative to germline, V is 0 bases shorter and J is 1 base shorter, with 7 bases between their ends. According to the germline V gene, CDR1 reads SGHDN and CDR2 reads FVKESK. The sample's time point label, decoded: naive CD8 control sorted from an acute-time-point sample. Enrolled in the Montreal Hepatitis C Cohort (HEPCO) in Canada, the donors were people who inject drugs, and these donors were followed every 3 months. Acute primary HCV infection was defined by a positive HCV RNA or antibody test following a negative test within the previous 24 weeks. CD3, CD8 and CD45RO antibodies were used for surface staining, and dead cells were excluded with an aqua fixable dye. The cohort included 8 spontaneous resolvers, defined as subjects with HCV RNA clearance within 24 weeks. Once thawed from cryostorage, peripheral blood mononuclear cells underwent negative selection via the MACS CD8+ T cell Isolation Kit to obtain CD8+ T cells. A BD FACSAria II cell sorter was used for cell sorting.

Genomic DNA was extracted from the FACS-sorted cells, and the TCRbeta chains were sequenced by the commercial immunoSEQ service. As for the authors' bioinformatics: ImmunoSEQ Analyzer software v3.0 and R v3.5.1 were used to analyze the repertoire data. Only productive rearrangements were analyzed, as sequences containing stop codons or out-of-frame rearrangements were removed. Simpson diversity, Shannon entropy, CDR3 length and nucleotide addition metrics were obtained from the sequencing provider. Clonotypes were categorized by frequency as dominant, sub-dominant, low or lowest abundance, and clonotypes below 0.1% were excluded from most analyses. A CDR3 amino acid clonotype was called public if the clonotype appeared in at least two subjects at a cumulative frequency of at least 0.5%. Imported from immuneACCESS, the table was reduced by TCRdb to in-frame sequences with V and J called. These copies leave out some clones; in studies compared against another copy, an unresolved V gene accounts for under half, and the cause of the remainder is not known. For V, J and clone size, that table is used; D and trimming come from the DNA. A total of 30,000 to 45,000 clones appear in this sample, roughly 85% of them only once. Of the sample, approximately 11% falls within the top ten clones.

The TCR originated in a woman aged 18 to 35 who spontaneously cleared hepatitis C infection. The specimen was naive CD8+ T cells from PBMCs. Explained via the paper, the cell subset or site label denotes: sorted total naive CD45RO-negative CD8+ T cells. The chain is made from TRBV14 and TRBJ2-7; the D gene is not confidently resolved. The CDR3 amino acid sequence is: CASSQESASYEQYF. The DNA sequence is as follows: TGTGCCAGCAGCCAAGAGTCAGCTTCCTACGAGCAGTACTTC.